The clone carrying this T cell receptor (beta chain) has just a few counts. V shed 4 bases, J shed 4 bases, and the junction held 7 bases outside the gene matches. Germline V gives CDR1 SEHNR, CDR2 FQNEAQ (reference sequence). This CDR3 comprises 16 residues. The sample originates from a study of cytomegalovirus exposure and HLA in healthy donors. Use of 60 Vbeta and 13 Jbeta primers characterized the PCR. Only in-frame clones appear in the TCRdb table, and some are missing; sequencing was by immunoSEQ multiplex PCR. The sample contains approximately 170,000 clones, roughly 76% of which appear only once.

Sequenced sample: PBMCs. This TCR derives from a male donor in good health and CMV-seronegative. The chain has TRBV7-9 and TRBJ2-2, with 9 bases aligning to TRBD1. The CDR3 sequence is CASSSTGQGVTGELFF. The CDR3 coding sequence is TGTGCCAGCAGCTCCACGGGACAGGGTGTCACCGGGGAGCTGTTTTTT. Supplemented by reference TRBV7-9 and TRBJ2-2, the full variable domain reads DTGVSQNPRHKITKRGQNVTFRCDPISEHNRLYWYRQTLGQGPEFLTYFQNEAQLEKSRLLSDRFSAERPKGSFSTLEIQRTEQGDSAMYLCASSSTGQGVTGELFFGEGSRLTVL.